These 6 T cell receptor beta chains originate from one sample sequenced in a study of blood T cell repertoires in COVID-19. The data were produced by immunoSEQ multiplex PCR, yet TCRdb's version contains in-frame clones alone and is incomplete. The table lists about 29,000 clones, over 75% of them singletons. The specimen sequenced was peripheral blood. These receptors all come from an elderly man with acute or convalescent COVID-19.

The chain has TRBV27 and TRBJ2-6, with D possibly matching TRBD2 (6 bases). Germline V gives CDR1 MNHEY, CDR2 SMNVEV (reference sequence). This CDR3 region has 16 residues. Trimming pared 2 bases from V and 2 bases from J, leaving 10 bases between. The CDR3 nucleotides are TGTGCCAGCAGTTTACCGGGGGTAGCTGGGGCCAACGTCCTGACTTTC. Translating it yields CASSLPGVAGANVLTF.

The V gene is TRBV28, the J gene TRBJ1-5; weak D call: TRBD1 (6 bases). From germline, CDR1 is MDHEN and CDR2 SYDVKM. Trimming left V 1 base short and J 0 bases short, with 7 bases between. The CDR3 extends over 15 amino acids. CDR3 sequence: CASSLFRGSNQPQHF. In DNA, the CDR3 is TGTGCCAGCAGTTTATTCAGGGGTAGCAATCAGCCCCAGCATTTT.

The chain couples TRBV6-5 to TRBJ1-1; 8 nucleotides line up with TRBD1. Germline CDR1 and CDR2: MNHEY and SVGAGI. The length of the CDR3 is 12 residues. Trimming removed 7 bases from V and 3 bases from J; junction bases left unmatched: 1. The CDR3 here is CASKTGDTEAFF. CDR3 nucleotides: TGTGCCAGCAAGACAGGGGACACTGAAGCTTTCTTT.

The V gene is TRBV4-2, the J gene TRBJ2-7, with D possibly matching TRBD1 (6 bases). Trimming pared 0 bases from V and 1 base from J, leaving 10 bases between. Germline CDR1 LGHNA, CDR2 YNFKEQ. The CDR3 is 15 amino acids. The CDR3 spells CASSQDHQGSYEQYF. The CDR3 bases are TGTGCCAGCAGCCAAGATCACCAGGGGTCCTACGAGCAGTACTTC.

The chain has TRBV6-1 and TRBJ2-7; tentatively, D is TRBD1 (5 bases). The length of the CDR3 is 13 residues. Deletions cut 2 bases from V and 6 bases from J, with 11 bases between. Germline V gene sequence: CDR1 MNHNS, CDR2 SASEGT. CDR3 protein: CASSEQGRVEQYF. The DNA of the CDR3 is TGTGCCAGCAGTGAACAGGGCAGGGTCGAGCAGTACTTC.

V is TRBV12-3 or TRBV12-4 and J is TRBJ2-5; TRBD1 is a possible D gene (6 bases). V was cut by 4 bases and J by 10 bases, with 10 bases left in between. This CDR3 contains 11 residues. The CDR3, as DNA: TGTGCCAGCAGTTCAGGGGTGGTCCAGTACTTC. It yields the protein CASSSGVVQYF.